The 29 T cell receptor beta chains in this list originate from one sample, sequenced in a study of blood T cell repertoires in COVID-19 (TCRdb year 2020). The library relied on the immunoSEQ multiplex PCR assay. Not all clones reach the TCRdb copy of this immuneACCESS table, which keeps in-frame sequences only. Checked studies attribute under half of the gap to unresolved V genes and leave the rest unexplained. This sample is represented by around 160,000 clones; 70% to 90% of them were singletons. Approximately 8% of the sample rests with the top ten. The material sequenced was peripheral blood. The receptors stem from a woman in her sixties with COVID-19, enrolled during active disease.

The rearrangement links TRBV20-1 to TRBJ1-1, with 7 nucleotides matching TRBD1. The CDR3 is made up of 16 amino acids. Germline assignment: CDR1 DFQATT and CDR2 SNEGSKA (reference sequence). After removal of 3 bases from V and 4 bases from J, the junction contained 14 bases not matched to a gene. The CDR3 region has the DNA TGCAGTGCTAGTTTTCGAGGAGGGGGCGGGTCCACTGAAGCTTTCTTT. This codes for CSASFRGGGGSTEAFF.

The rearrangement uses TRBV6-5 and TRBJ2-7; a weak D match, TRBD2 (5 bases). CDR3 length: 14 residues. Germline V lookup: CDR1 MNHEY, CDR2 SVGAGI. V was clipped by 6 bases and J by 4 bases, with 16 bases between them. The chain's CDR3 is CASSVLGFGYEQYF. The CDR3 DNA sequence: TGTGCCAGCAGCGTACTAGGATTTGGGTACGAGCAGTACTTC.

This chain uses TRBV6-5 with TRBJ1-3, with no clear D. CDR1 is MNHEY and CDR2 is SVGAGI in the germline V gene. CDR3 length equals 15 residues. Trimming shortened V by 6 bases and J by 1 base, and 13 bases separated the two germline ends. This CDR3 reads CASRTQTLSGNTIYF. Here the CDR3 DNA reads TGTGCCAGCAGAACTCAGACTCTATCTGGAAACACCATATATTTT.

This sequence joins TRBV30 and TRBJ1-3; TRBD1 matches at 7 bases. The CDR3 is 17 residues long. CDR1 and CDR2 from the germline V gene are GTSNPN and SVGIG (reference sequence). Trimming cost V 5 bases and J 2 bases; bases outside gene matches: 15. The CDR3, as DNA: TGTGCCTGGGGGGACAGTACTGCTCTGAGGGCTGGAAACACCATATATTTT. It is translated as CAWGDSTALRAGNTIYF.

The chain joins TRBV5-6 to TRBJ1-6; D possibly corresponds to TRBD1 (6 bases). Per the germline V gene, CDR1 is SGHDT and CDR2 is YYEEEE. The CDR3 spans 15 residues. The germline V and J ends were trimmed by 2 bases and 10 bases, with 16 bases remaining between them. The CDR3: CASSLYQGNWSPLHF. As DNA, the CDR3 is TGTGCCAGCAGCTTATACCAGGGGAATTGGTCACCCCTCCACTTT. The full variable domain, with the rest looked up from reference TRBV5-6 and TRBJ1-6, is DAGVTQSPTHLIKTRGQQVTLRCSPKSGHDTVSWYQQALGQGPQFIFQYYEEEERQRGNFPDRFSGHQFPNYSSELNVNALLLGDSALYLCASSLYQGNWSPLHFGNGTRLTVT.

The chain uses TRBV19 and TRBJ1-1; D remains ambiguous. This CDR3 is 14 amino acids long. Germline CDR1 and CDR2: LNHDA and SQIVND (reference sequence). V lost 7 bases, J lost 0 bases, and 12 bases lay in between. The CDR3 DNA reads as TGTGCCAGTATAACGAACAGCTTGAACACTGAAGCTTTCTTT. Residues: CASITNSLNTEAFF.

This clone was seen only once. The chain is built from TRBV25-1 and TRBJ1-1, with no clear D. From germline, CDR1 is MGHDK and CDR2 SYGVNS. V was trimmed by 2 bases and J by 2 bases, leaving 9 bases between them. This CDR3 region has 14 residues. CDR3 nucleotide sequence: TGTGCCAGCAGTGAAGAGGGTTTTAACACTGAAGCTTTCTTT. Amino acid sequence: CASSEEGFNTEAFF.

The rearrangement joins TRBV29-1 to TRBJ2-5, with D possibly TRBD1 on 5 matching bases. This CDR3 comprises 16 residues. The germline CDR1 and CDR2 sequences are SQVTM and ANQGSEA. The V and J ends lost 3 bases and 5 bases respectively, with 22 bases between them. Here the CDR3 reads CSVEGGVSGRQETQYF. The CDR3 bases are TGCAGCGTTGAGGGTGGGGTTTCAGGGCGGCAGGAGACCCAGTACTTC.

V usage is TRBV10-2 and J usage is TRBJ2-1; 7 bases are shared with TRBD2. The ends lost 0 bases at V and 1 base at J; junction bases unmatched: 6. There are 17 residues in the CDR3. Germline assignment: CDR1 WSHSY and CDR2 SAAADI. CDR3 sequence: CASSESFRGGSYNEQFF. The CDR3 DNA follows: TGCGCCAGCAGTGAGTCGTTTCGCGGGGGATCCTACAATGAGCAGTTCTTC.

The chain combines TRBV11-2 with TRBJ1-4; maybe TRBD1 (6 bases). The germline gives CDR1 SGHAT, CDR2 FQNNGV. Trimming cost V 5 bases and J 5 bases, with 12 bases left between them. The CDR3 spans 14 residues. The CDR3 loop is CASSAGASNEKLFF. The CDR3 DNA reads as TGTGCCAGCAGCGCAGGGGCGTCAAATGAAAAACTGTTTTTT. The variable domain in full, completed from reference TRBV11-2 and TRBJ1-4, reads EAGVAQSPRYKIIEKRQSVAFWCNPISGHATLYWYQQILGQGPKLLIQFQNNGVVDDSQLPKDRFSAERLKGVDSTLKIQPAKLEDSAVYLCASSAGASNEKLFFGSGTQLSVL.

The rearrangement joins TRBV5-1 to TRBJ2-7; 7 bases map to TRBD2. V lost 3 bases, J lost 0 bases, and 6 bases stayed unmatched. In germline, CDR1 is SGHRS, CDR2 YFSETQ. CDR3 length: 15 residues. The CDR3 DNA follows: TGCGCCAGCAGCTCGGGACGGACTAGCTCCTACGAGCAGTACTTC. This codes for CASSSGRTSSYEQYF.

The rearrangement links TRBV5-1 to TRBJ2-3; perhaps TRBD1 as D (5 bases). The CDR3 contains 13 residues. The germline gives CDR1 SGHRS, CDR2 YFSETQ. Trimming stripped 1 base from V and 4 bases from J, with 7 bases between. Here the CDR3 reads CASSLRGPDTQYF. The CDR3 coding sequence is TGCGCCAGCAGCTTGAGGGGCCCAGATACGCAGTATTTT.

This chain joins TRBV12-5 and TRBJ1-2; 7 bases fit TRBD1. With 1 base clipped from V and 6 bases from J, the junction kept 5 bases outside the gene matches. The CDR3 consists of 14 residues. Germline values: CDR1 LGHNT, CDR2 FRNRAP. CDR3: CASGLGQGEHGYTF. DNA for the CDR3: TGTGCTAGTGGTTTGGGTCAGGGGGAGCATGGCTACACCTTC.

This chain connects TRBV7-9 to TRBJ1-5; 7 bases map to TRBD1. Germline V lookup: CDR1 SEHNR, CDR2 FQNEAQ (reference sequence). Trimming removed 3 bases from V and 7 bases from J; junction bases left unmatched: 9. The CDR3 length is 15 residues. The CDR3 nucleotides are TGTGCCAGCAGCTTCGGGCAGGGGGAAGGACAGCCCCAGCATTTT. As protein: CASSFGQGEGQPQHF.

This sequence joins TRBV11-2 and TRBJ1-5; D may be TRBD1 (5 bases). Germline V gene lookup returns CDR1 SGHAT and CDR2 FQNNGV. The CDR3 runs to 14 residues. Trimming left V 5 bases short and J 3 bases short, with 11 bases between. CDR3 in amino acids: CASSKGQFNQPQHF. The CDR3, as DNA: TGTGCCAGCAGCAAGGGGCAGTTCAATCAGCCCCAGCATTTT.

The table lists this clone with a count of one. The rearrangement joins TRBV19 to TRBJ1-5, with TRBD1 matching over 8 bases. This CDR3 comprises 17 residues. The germline gives CDR1 LNHDA, CDR2 SQIVND (reference sequence). The V and J ends lost 4 bases and 2 bases, in that order; junction bases with no gene match: 10. CDR3 coding DNA: TGTGCCAGTAGTAGATTGGACAGGGTGATTCGCAATCAGCCCCAGCATTTT. This gives the protein CASSRLDRVIRNQPQHF.

V usage is TRBV4-1 and J usage is TRBJ1-4; tentatively, D is TRBD1 (6 bases). Trimming shortened V by 4 bases and J by 4 bases, and 19 bases separated the two germline ends. CDR3 length: 17 residues. The germline V gene encodes CDR1 MGHRA and CDR2 YSYEKL. DNA of the CDR3: TGCGCCAGCAGCCTTAGACCCTCAGGACAGAATAATGAAAAACTGTTTTTT. Protein: CASSLRPSGQNNEKLFF.

V gene TRBV6-2 or TRBV6-3 combines with J gene TRBJ1-6; 8 nucleotides agree with TRBD1. Trimming at V came to 5 bases and at J to 7 bases, leaving 10 bases not matched to a gene. There are 16 residues in the CDR3. Germline V gene data show CDR1 as MNHEY and CDR2 as SVGEGT. CDR3 sequence (DNA): TGTGCCAGCAGTAACACCATGGACAGGGAAAATTCACCCCTCCACTTT. It specifies CASSNTMDRENSPLHF.

The V gene is TRBV11-2, the J gene TRBJ1-6; D may be TRBD1 (6 bases). This CDR3 has 16 residues. CDR1 is SGHAT and CDR2 is FQNNGV in the germline V gene. The V end was cut by 5 bases, the J end by 6 bases, with 17 bases between. CDR3 coding DNA: TGTGCCAGCAGCCTGCAAACAGGGACGGGTAATTCACCCCTCCACTTT. Its translation is CASSLQTGTGNSPLHF.

V usage is TRBV4-3 and J usage is TRBJ2-5, with TRBD2 matching over 9 bases. J was trimmed by 2 bases and V by 4 bases; bases with no gene match: 14. CDR3 length equals 18 residues. CDR1 and CDR2 from the germline V gene are LGHNA and YSLEER. CDR3 sequence reads: CASSPSITAGGPQETQYF. CDR3 nucleotides: TGCGCCAGCAGCCCCTCCATTACAGCGGGGGGCCCACAAGAGACCCAGTACTTC.

The chain joins TRBV15 to TRBJ1-5; D unclear. Trimming pared 0 bases from V and 7 bases from J, leaving 13 bases between. Germline values: CDR1 LNHNV, CDR2 YYDKDF (reference sequence). This CDR3 has 15 residues. The CDR3 nucleotides are TGTGCCACCAGCAGAGATAGACGGGAGGGACAGCCCCAGCATTTT. The encoded protein is CATSRDRREGQPQHF.

The chain uses TRBV19 and TRBJ1-4; perhaps TRBD1 as D (5 bases). V gave up 6 bases and J gave up 8 bases, with 16 bases separating them. CDR1 LNHDA and CDR2 SQIVND come from the germline V gene (reference sequence). This CDR3 has 14 amino acids. CDR3 coding DNA: TGTGCCAGTAGCCAGGGTTGGGCGGGGGAAAAACTGTTTTTT. This gives the protein CASSQGWAGEKLFF.

The sample holds one count of this clone. The chain is built from TRBV5-6 and TRBJ1-5; tentative D call: TRBD1 (6 bases). V lost 0 bases to trimming and J lost 5 bases, with 6 bases between them. Germline loops: CDR1 SGHDT, CDR2 YYEEEE. The CDR3 runs 13 residues. The chain's CDR3 is CASSLAGDQPQHF. The CDR3 nucleotides read TGTGCCAGCAGCTTGGCAGGGGATCAGCCCCAGCATTTT.

J is TRBJ2-7 and V is TRBV4-1; TRBD2 matches 7 bases. J lost 0 bases, V lost 4 bases, and 6 bases had no gene match. Germline V gene sequence: CDR1 MGHRA, CDR2 YSYEKL. This CDR3 is 15 amino acids long. The CDR3 bases are TGCGCCAGCAGCCCCGGGGGGTCCTTCTCCTACGAGCAGTACTTC. It is translated as CASSPGGSFSYEQYF.

The chain joins TRBV28 to TRBJ2-3; 10 bases agree with TRBD2. This CDR3 spans 15 amino acids. Germline lookup yields CDR1 MDHEN and CDR2 SYDVKM. The J segment lost 0 bases and the V segment lost 5 bases, leaving 2 bases of the junction unmatched. CDR3 DNA sequence: TGTGCCAGCAGTCTAGCGGGGGAAAGCACAGATACGCAGTATTTT. Residues: CASSLAGESTDTQYF.

The CDR3 region has the DNA TGTGCCAGTAATCACGGTTCGGACTGGGCAGGGGAAGGAAACACCATATATTTT. Its translation is CASNHGSDWAGEGNTIYF. The chain is built from TRBV19 and TRBJ1-3; tentative D call: TRBD1 (6 bases). CDR1 and CDR2 from the germline V gene are LNHDA and SQIVND (reference sequence). The CDR3 sequence is 18 residues long. V lost 7 bases, J lost 4 bases, and 26 bases lay in between.

CDR3: CASSQEGGRGNEKLFF. The CDR3 region has the DNA TGTGCCAGCAGCCAAGAAGGGGGAAGGGGTAATGAAAAACTGTTTTTT. The rearrangement uses TRBV3-1 (or the pseudogene TRBV3-2) and TRBJ1-4; maybe TRBD1 (6 bases). Germline values: CDR1 LGHDT, CDR2 YNNKEL (reference sequence). CDR3 length equals 16 residues. V was shortened by 0 bases and J by 4 bases, with 12 bases between the two germline ends.

With respect to this clone: This sample includes further DNA sequences coding for the same CDR3. This chain links TRBV7-9 with TRBJ2-5; no firm D call. This CDR3 has 11 amino acids. Trimming left V 3 bases short and J 4 bases short, with 3 bases between. Germline V CDR1 and CDR2: SEHNR, FQNEAQ (reference sequence). For the CDR3, the DNA is TGTGCCAGCAGCTTCGGAGAGACCCAGTACTTC. This gives the protein CASSFGETQYF.

In its sample, this clone was seen a few times. J is TRBJ2-5 and V is TRBV5-4, with a tentative D call TRBD1 (5 bases). The CDR3 sequence is 13 residues long. Per the germline V gene, CDR1 is SGHNT and CDR2 is YYREEE (reference sequence). Trimming took off 1 base at V and 2 bases at J, with 6 bases between the two ends. The CDR3 sequence is CASSLRGQETQYF. In DNA form, the CDR3 reads TGTGCCAGCAGCTTGAGGGGACAAGAGACCCAGTACTTC.